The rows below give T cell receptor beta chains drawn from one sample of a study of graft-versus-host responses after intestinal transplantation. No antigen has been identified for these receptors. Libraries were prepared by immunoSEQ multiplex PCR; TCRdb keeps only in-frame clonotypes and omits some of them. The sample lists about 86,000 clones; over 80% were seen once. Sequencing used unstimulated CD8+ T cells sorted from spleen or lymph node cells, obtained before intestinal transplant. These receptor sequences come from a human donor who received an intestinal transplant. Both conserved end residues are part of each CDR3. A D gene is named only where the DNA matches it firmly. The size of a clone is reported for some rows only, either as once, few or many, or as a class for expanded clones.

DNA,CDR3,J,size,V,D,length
TGCGCCAGCAGCCAAGATTGGGGGTTACTATACTATGGCTACACCTTC,CASSQDWGLLYYGYTF,TRBJ1-2,-,TRBV4-1,-,16
TGTGCCAGCTCACGGCAATCCTTCGGAAGAGACTATGGCTACACCTTC,CASSRQSFGRDYGYTF,TRBJ1-2,once,TRBV11-2,-,16
TGTGCCAGCAGTTTCGCGGGAAGCGATGAGCAGTTCTTC,CASSFAGSDEQFF,TRBJ2-1,few,TRBV27,-,13
TGCGCCAGCAGCCAAGAGCCGGGACAGGGCCGGCCCCAGCATTTT,CASSQEPGQGRPQHF,TRBJ1-5,-,TRBV4-1,TRBD1,15
TGTGCCACCAGCAGAGATCTGGCGGGAAGCTCCTACAATGAGCAGTTCTTC,CATSRDLAGSSYNEQFF,TRBJ2-1,once,TRBV15,-,17
TGTGCCAGCAGCCCCGCTGGTGCAGATACGCAGTATTTT,CASSPAGADTQYF,TRBJ2-3,-,TRBV6-5,-,13
TGTGCCAGCAGCCCCTACCGACAGAACACTGAAGCTTTCTTT,CASSPYRQNTEAFF,TRBJ1-1,-,TRBV7-6,-,14
TGTGCCAGCAGCCCCGGGCCGACTAGAATAACAGATACGCAGTATTTT,CASSPGPTRITDTQYF,TRBJ2-3,-,TRBV7-8,-,16
TGCGCCAGCAGCTTGGTGTGGCGGGTTCCTAGCACAGATACGCAGTATTTT,CASSLVWRVPSTDTQYF,TRBJ2-3,-,TRBV5-1,-,17
TGTGCCAGCAGTTTTAGGGACAGGGGGCTTCAGCCCCAGCATTTT,CASSFRDRGLQPQHF,TRBJ1-5,-,TRBV28,TRBD1,15
TGTGCCTGGAACGGCGGGTATCGCGATGAGCAGTTCTTC,CAWNGGYRDEQFF,TRBJ2-1,-,TRBV30,-,13
TGTGCCAGCAGCGACGGGGAGAACTCTGGAAACACCATATATTTT,CASSDGENSGNTIYF,TRBJ1-3,-,TRBV9,-,15
TGTGCCAGCAGCTTGGACAGGGAAGACTATGGCTACACCTTC,CASSLDREDYGYTF,TRBJ1-2,-,TRBV5-4,-,14
TGCGCCAGCAGCTTGGAGTGGCACCATCCAGCCCCGAACACTGAAGCTTTCTTT,CASSLEWHHPAPNTEAFF,TRBJ1-1,-,TRBV5-1,-,18
TGTGCCAGCAGCGCGGATGCGGGGGCAGGGGTTAACACAGATACGCAGTATTTT,CASSADAGAGVNTDTQYF,TRBJ2-3,-,TRBV13,-,18
TGTGCCAGCAGCTTAGAACCTAGCGGGAGTAGGGAGCAGTACTTC,CASSLEPSGSREQYF,TRBJ2-7,once,TRBV2,TRBD2,15
TGTGCCAGCAGTGAAGAAACGGGAGGGCTTGCCGGGGAGCTGTTTTTT,CASSEETGGLAGELFF,TRBJ2-2,-,TRBV2,TRBD2,16
TGTGCCAGTAGCTTCGGGGGACAGACCTACGAGCAGTACTTC,CASSFGGQTYEQYF,TRBJ2-7,-,TRBV19,-,14
TGTGCCTGGAGTGTAGCTACAGATACGCAGTATTTT,CAWSVATDTQYF,TRBJ2-3,-,TRBV30,-,12
TGTGCCAGCAGCTCTTACACAGATACGCAGTATTTT,CASSSYTDTQYF,TRBJ2-3,-,TRBV5-4,-,12
TGTGCCAGCAGCTTATACGATGACGGGGGGACCTACGAGCAGTACTTC,CASSLYDDGGTYEQYF,TRBJ2-7,-,TRBV7-2,TRBD2,16
TGTGCCAGCAGCTTAGCAAGATTAGCTGGCGGGGAGCTGTTTTTT,CASSLARLAGGELFF,TRBJ2-2,once,TRBV11-1,-,15
TGCGCCAGCAGCTTGGCTCAGAACACCGGGGAGCTGTTTTTT,CASSLAQNTGELFF,TRBJ2-2,few,TRBV5-1,-,14
TGCAGCGTTGGGGAGGTAGTCTCGAACACCGGGGAGCTGTTTTTT,CSVGEVVSNTGELFF,TRBJ2-2,-,TRBV29-1,-,15
TGCGCCAGCAGCTCACCCGGGACAGCCAGGAACACTGAAGCTTTCTTT,CASSSPGTARNTEAFF,TRBJ1-1,-,TRBV5-1,TRBD1,16
TGTGCCAGCAGTTCGACGAGCGGGGGGATCTTCTACGAGCAGTACTTC,CASSSTSGGIFYEQYF,TRBJ2-7,-,TRBV14,TRBD2,16
TGTGCCAGCAGTTACTCGGGGGGTAGCACAGATACGCAGTATTTT,CASSYSGGSTDTQYF,TRBJ2-3,-,TRBV6-5,-,15
TGTGCCAGCAGCGGAATCGAAAGCACAGATACGCAGTATTTT,CASSGIESTDTQYF,TRBJ2-3,-,TRBV9,-,14
TGTGCCAGCAGTTACACCCAGGGGGAGACTGAAGCTTTCTTT,CASSYTQGETEAFF,TRBJ1-1,-,TRBV6-5,TRBD1,14
TGTGCCAGCAGCTTGGGGGCGGGTGCTGAAGCTTTCTTT,CASSLGAGAEAFF,TRBJ1-1,-,TRBV13,-,13
TGTGCCAGCAGTCCACTATTCACCTCGGGGGATGAGCAGTTCTTC,CASSPLFTSGDEQFF,TRBJ2-1,-,TRBV6-5,-,15
TGTGCCAGCAGCTGGGGAGTGCTAGTTGGCTACAATGAGCAGTTCTTC,CASSWGVLVGYNEQFF,TRBJ2-1,-,TRBV5-6,-,16
TGTGCCAGCAGTGGAGAGACAGGGTGCCGAGTCCGTTCCTATAATTCACCCCTCCACTTT,CASSGETGCRVRSYNSPLHF,TRBJ1-6,-,TRBV6-1,TRBD1,20
TGTGCCAGTTCTCTTGACAGGGGATATAGCAATCAGCCCCAGCATTTT,CASSLDRGYSNQPQHF,TRBJ1-5,-,TRBV19,TRBD1,16
TGCGCCAGCAGCCCCCAGGCCGGAGATCTCGATCAGCCCCAGCATTTT,CASSPQAGDLDQPQHF,TRBJ1-5,-,TRBV4-1,-,16
TGCGCCAGCAGCCCCGACCGGACAGCTTTCTATGGCTACACCTTC,CASSPDRTAFYGYTF,TRBJ1-2,few,TRBV5-1,-,15
TGTGCCAGCAGTGAAGCGGACAGAATCTCTTTCTTT,CASSEADRISFF,TRBJ1-1,-,TRBV6-5,-,12
TGTGCCAGCAGTTCTGCGACAGAGGGGACCTACGAGCAGTACTTC,CASSSATEGTYEQYF,TRBJ2-7,-,TRBV6-1,-,15
TGTGCCAGCAGCTTAGGGGGTAGCGGGGGAGAGACCCAGTACTTC,CASSLGGSGGETQYF,TRBJ2-5,-,TRBV7-2,TRBD2,15
TGTGCCAGCAGTTTCGGGGGGCCAGGGAATGAAAAACTGTTTTTT,CASSFGGPGNEKLFF,TRBJ1-4,-,TRBV28,-,15
TGTGCCAGCAGCTTAGGTTCAGGGAGTCCACACATTCAGTACTTC,CASSLGSGSPHIQYF,TRBJ2-4,-,TRBV11-1,-,15
TGCGCCAGCAGCCAAGGTCCCGGACAGCCAACCCAGCAGTACTTC,CASSQGPGQPTQQYF,TRBJ2-7,few,TRBV4-1,-,15
TGTGCCAGCAGCATGACAGACAATGAGCAGTTCTTC,CASSMTDNEQFF,TRBJ2-1,-,TRBV7-2,-,12
TGTGCCAGCAGCGTAGACGGGAGGGATTACAATGAGCAGTTCTTC,CASSVDGRDYNEQFF,TRBJ2-1,-,TRBV9,TRBD2,15
TGTGCCAGTAGTGGGACGGCCACCTATGGCTACACCTTC,CASSGTATYGYTF,TRBJ1-2,-,TRBV19,-,13
TGCAGCGTGAGACTAGTTCCTACGAAGCAGTACTTC,CSVRLVPTKQYF,TRBJ2-7,-,TRBV29-1,-,12
TGCAGCGTGGTAATTAGAAACACCATATATTTT,CSVVIRNTIYF,TRBJ1-3,-,TRBV29-1,-,11
TGTGCCAGCAGCTTAGCGGCGGCCCTGGGGACTAGCGGCTTCAATGAGCAGTTCTTC,CASSLAAALGTSGFNEQFF,TRBJ2-1,-,TRBV7-6,TRBD2,19
TGTGCCAGCAGCTTAAACCCCCTGCGGCAGGGGGCGCGTGATGAGCAGTTCTTC,CASSLNPLRQGARDEQFF,TRBJ2-1,-,TRBV7-3,TRBD1,18
TGTGCCAGTAGTCCCGTAACCAGGGGGCTCTACGAGCAGTACTTC,CASSPVTRGLYEQYF,TRBJ2-7,-,TRBV19,TRBD1,15
TGTGCCAGCAGTTTGGATCTCCTAGGGGGCAACTATGGCTACACCTTC,CASSLDLLGGNYGYTF,TRBJ1-2,few,TRBV28,TRBD1,16
TGCGCCAGCAGCAGATGGGCAGAGAATAATTCACCCCTCCACTTT,CASSRWAENNSPLHF,TRBJ1-6,-,TRBV5-1,-,15
TGTGCCACCACACAGGGAAGTGATCCAGATACGCAGTATTTT,CATTQGSDPDTQYF,TRBJ2-3,-,TRBV15,-,14
TGCAGCGTTGACGACAGGGCAGGGCCAGTCACCTTC,CSVDDRAGPVTF,TRBJ1-2,-,TRBV29-1,TRBD1,12
TGTGCCATCAGTGAGTCTGGGCAGGGGATTAATGAAAAACTGTTTTTT,CAISESGQGINEKLFF,TRBJ1-4,once,TRBV10-3,-,16
TGTGCCAGCAGCCCCTACAGGGGGCAACGGGAAGGGCTGTTTTTT,CASSPYRGQREGLFF,TRBJ1-4,once,TRBV7-9,TRBD1,15
TGTGCCAGCGCGGCTTATAGCAATCAGCCCCAGCATTTT,CASAAYSNQPQHF,TRBJ1-5,-,TRBV6-5,-,13